The clone carrying this T cell receptor (beta chain) has at least ten counts. The antigen remains undetermined. Study findings and constraints: Tumor Tregs overlapped most with tumor, then blood, naive CD4+ cells.

Semi-nested PCR with Nested Universal Primer A followed constant-region reverse priming of full-length variable regions. TCRdb reanalysed the 5' RACE reads using MiXCR and keeps one entry per CDR3 protein. The data show tens of thousands of distinct CDR3 sequences, approximately 17% seen once. Trimming took off 5 bases at V and 2 bases at J, with 9 bases between the two ends. The germline gives CDR1 MNHEY, CDR2 SVGAGI. CDR3 length: 13 residues. The material sequenced was naive CD4+ T cells sorted from a lymph node. Described subset: naive CD4+ T cells, CD4+CD45RA+CD25-. The rearrangement joins TRBV6-5 to TRBJ1-2, with D possibly matching TRBD1 (5 bases). The clonotype comes from a female donor with breast cancer. The CDR3 region is CASSVQGNYGYTF. CDR3 DNA: TGTGCCAGCAGTGTCCAGGGAAACTATGGCTACACCTTC.